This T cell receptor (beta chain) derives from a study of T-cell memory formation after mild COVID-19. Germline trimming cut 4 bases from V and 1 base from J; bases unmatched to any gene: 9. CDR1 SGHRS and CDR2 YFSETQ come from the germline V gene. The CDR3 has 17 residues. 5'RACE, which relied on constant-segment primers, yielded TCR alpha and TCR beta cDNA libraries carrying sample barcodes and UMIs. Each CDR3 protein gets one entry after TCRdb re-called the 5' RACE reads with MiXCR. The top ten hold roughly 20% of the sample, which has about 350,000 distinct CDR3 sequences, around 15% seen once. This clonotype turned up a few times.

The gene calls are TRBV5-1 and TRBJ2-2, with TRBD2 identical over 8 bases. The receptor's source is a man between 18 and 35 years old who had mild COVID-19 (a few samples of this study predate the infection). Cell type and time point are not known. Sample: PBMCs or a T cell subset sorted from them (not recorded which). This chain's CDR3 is CASSPAGGGVNTGELFF. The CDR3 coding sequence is TGCGCCAGCAGCCCGGCGGGGGGCGGCGTGAACACCGGGGAGCTGTTTTTT.